These 19 T cell receptor beta chains were all obtained from the same sample, sequenced in a study of tumor and adjacent non-tumor tissue in lung cancer. TCRbeta libraries were built with three rounds of nested PCR, modified from ARM-PCR. TCRdb used MiXCR to reprocess the multiplex PCR reads, holding one entry per CDR3 protein. The sample carries over 100,000 distinct CDR3 sequences, roughly two thirds recorded once. RNA was extracted from bulk tissue without any cell sorting. This non-tumor lung sample came from over 3 cm beyond the tumor edge. Material: distant non-tumor lung tissue. The source of these receptors is a man aged 55 to 70 with non-small cell lung cancer.

This rearrangement joins TRBV5-7 to TRBJ2-7; 7 bases match TRBD2. TRBV5-7 is designated an ORF whose function remains uncertain. This CDR3 contains 16 residues. Trimming cost V 5 bases and J 6 bases; bases outside gene matches: 17. CDR3: CASSPEGSDGGVEQYF. CDR3 DNA sequence: TGTGCCAGCAGTCCTGAAGGGTCTGATGGGGGGGTCGAGCAGTACTTC.

This clonotype has just a few counts. A read error is possible here, since a much larger clone lies one base away. CDR3 DNA sequence: TGTGCCATCAGTTACTCGAAGGGACTAGCGGTTGAGCAGTTCTTC. This sequence encodes CAISYSKGLAVEQFF. The chain carries TRBV6-5 and TRBJ2-1, with 11 bases identical to TRBD2. CDR3 length equals 15 residues. Per germline, CDR1 MNHEY and CDR2 SVGAGI.

Turning to this clonotype: This could be a read error, since a much larger clone is one nucleotide away. This chain connects TRBV10-3 to TRBJ2-7, with TRBD1 matching over 7 bases. The CDR3 is made up of 14 amino acids. CDR1 and CDR2 (germline): ENHRY, SYGVKD. Trimming removed 0 bases from V and 4 bases from J; junction bases left unmatched: 3. The CDR3 protein is CAISESGTEYEQYF. In DNA form, the CDR3 reads TGTGCCATCAGTGAGTCCGGGACAGAATACGAGCAGTACTTC.

Remarks on this clonotype: One end of the junction does not line up with germline, which may come from a read error. The CDR3 nucleotides are TGTGCCAGCAGCTTGATCTACACCGGGGAGCTGTTGTTT. This gives the protein CASSLIYTGELLF. The chain uses TRBV5-5 and TRBJ2-2; tentatively, D is TRBD2 (5 bases). There are 13 residues in the CDR3. Looked up from germline, CDR1 is SGHKS and CDR2 is YYEKEE (reference sequence).

Turning to this clonotype: The germline gene is not matched at one end of the junction; a read error may be the cause. The chain carries TRBV12-3 or TRBV12-4 and TRBJ2-3; 9 nucleotides agree with TRBD2. The CDR3 consists of 18 residues. CDR3 in DNA: TGTTCCAGAAGCCCTCCCTTCCTAGCGGGACTTGCCAGAGATACGCAGTATTTT. Its protein is CSRSPPFLAGLARDTQYF.

At least ten counts were recorded for this clonotype. This may be a read error, as it is one base from a much larger clone. The chain is built from TRBV11-1 and TRBJ2-1; 11 nucleotides agree with TRBD2. Trimming cost V 5 bases and J 8 bases; bases outside gene matches: 11. The V gene's germline CDR1 is SGHAT and CDR2 FQDESV (reference sequence). This CDR3 region has 16 residues. In DNA form, the CDR3 reads TGTGCCAGCAGCCCATATTCTAGCGGGAGGACCGATGAGCAGTTCTTC. It translates to CASSPYSSGRTDEQFF.

To note about this clonotype: A much larger clone differs by one base, so this may be a read error. V gene TRBV28 combines with J gene TRBJ2-3; no firm D call. This CDR3 contains 11 residues. Between the trimmed V and J ends, which lost 6 bases and 11 bases, there was a span of 12 bases. CDR1 MDHEN and CDR2 SYDVKM come from the germline V gene. Here the CDR3 reads CASSSGFLQYF. The CDR3 region has the DNA TGTGCCAGCAGCTCGGGCTTCTTGCAGTATTTT.

This clonotype was picked up one time. The genes are TRBV24-1 and TRBJ2-4; D is ambiguous. The length of the CDR3 is 15 residues. The germline gives CDR1 KGHDR, CDR2 SFDVKD. Trimming pared 9 bases from V and 1 base from J, leaving 15 bases between. CDR3 protein: CATCGGGTAKNIQYF. CDR3 sequence (DNA): TGTGCCACCTGTGGCGGCGGAACGGCCAAAAACATTCAGTACTTC.

This clonotype was recorded only once. It may be a read error: a sequence one base away is much more abundant. The rearrangement links TRBV20-1 to TRBJ2-7; weak D call: TRBD1 (6 bases). The V and J ends lost 4 bases and 5 bases respectively, with 12 bases between them. CDR1 and CDR2 (germline): DFQATT, SNEGSKA (reference sequence). The CDR3 sequence is 12 residues long. The CDR3 is CSAMGARDEQYF. CDR3 nucleotide sequence: TGCAGTGCTATGGGGGCGCGAGACGAGCAGTACTTC.

The gene calls are TRBV10-3 and TRBJ1-2; no firm D call. Trimming took 8 bases from V and 5 from J, leaving 15 bases between them. From germline, CDR1 is ENHRY and CDR2 SYGVKD. The CDR3 is 13 residues long. The CDR3 reads CAICKIGRYGYTF. CDR3 coding DNA: TGTGCCATCTGTAAGATAGGGCGGTATGGCTACACCTTC.

This chain joins TRBV10-2 and TRBJ2-3; TRBD2 is a possible D gene (5 bases). This CDR3 is 14 amino acids long. Germline loops: CDR1 WSHSY, CDR2 SAAADI. Between the trimmed V and J ends, which lost 10 bases and 2 bases, there was a span of 16 bases. The CDR3 sequence is CANWVARFTDTQYF. The DNA for the CDR3 is TGCGCCAACTGGGTAGCGAGGTTCACAGATACGCAGTATTTT.

Worth noting for this clonotype: Just one base apart from a much larger clone, this may be a read error. The chain links TRBV6-5 to TRBJ1-2; the D is unclear. Germline assignment: CDR1 MNHEY and CDR2 SVGAGI. The CDR3 consists of 16 residues. Trimming left V 7 bases short and J 4 bases short, with 22 bases between. CDR3 sequence reads: CASIATRTDPRYGYTF. The CDR3 DNA follows: TGTGCCAGCATAGCTACGCGGACCGACCCACGCTATGGCTACACCTTC.

Comments on this clonotype: This may be a read error: a much more frequent sequence differs by one nucleotide. This rearrangement joins TRBV12-3 or TRBV12-4 to TRBJ1-4, with D perhaps TRBD1 (6 bases). Trimming shortened V by 3 bases and J by 10 bases, and 15 bases separated the two germline ends. This CDR3 comprises 14 residues. This chain's CDR3 is CASSLSGESVKLFF. The DNA for the CDR3 is TGTGCCAGCAGTTTGTCAGGGGAGAGCGTAAAACTGTTTTTT.

The sample holds a few counts of this clonotype. A much larger clone lies a single base off, so this may be a read error. The rearrangement uses TRBV6-1 and TRBJ1-5; D not certain. Trimming pared 5 bases from V and 1 base from J, leaving 12 bases between. This CDR3 has 15 residues. Germline V gene data show CDR1 as MNHNS and CDR2 as SASEGT. As DNA, the CDR3 is TGTGCCAGCAGTCACCCCGACGACAGCAATCAGCCCCAGCATTTT. This gives the protein CASSHPDDSNQPQHF.

The chain links TRBV28 to TRBJ2-5, with TRBD1 as a possible D gene (5 bases). The germline V gene has CDR1 MDHEN and CDR2 SYDVKM. V was shortened by 11 bases and J by 5 bases, with 24 bases between the two germline ends. The CDR3 contains 15 residues. CDR3: CAGAPTLRVRETQYF. The CDR3 coding sequence is TGTGCCGGCGCCCCGACCCTCAGGGTTCGGGAGACCCAGTACTTC.

V usage is TRBV28 and J usage is TRBJ1-2; D remains unclear. Germline CDR1 and CDR2: MDHEN and SYDVKM. The CDR3 runs 11 residues. CDR3 sequence reads: CDGRSPFGYTF. For the CDR3, the DNA is TGTGACGGCAGATCTCCGTTCGGCTACACCTTC.

Notes on this clonotype: An end of the junction differs from the germline gene, which may be a read error. This sequence joins TRBV28 and TRBJ2-7, with D hard to call. From germline, CDR1 is MDHEN and CDR2 SYDVKM. The CDR3 totals 14 residues. The CDR3 loop is CASKISGSYYEQHF. The CDR3, as DNA: TGTGCCAGCAAAATCAGTGGTAGCTACTACGAGCAGCACTTC.

Remarks on this clonotype: This may be a read error: a much more frequent sequence differs by one nucleotide. This chain links TRBV6-5 with TRBJ1-5; no clear D gene. Trimming pared 5 bases from V and 3 bases from J, leaving 11 bases between. The CDR3 totals 14 residues. The germline V gene encodes CDR1 MNHEY and CDR2 SVGAGI. CDR3 in DNA: TGTGCCAGCAGTCGGCGGCCCACCAATCAGCCCCAGCATTTT. It translates to CASSRRPTNQPQHF.

As for this clonotype: A read error may account for a junction end that differs from germline. The V call is TRBV6-2 or TRBV6-3, the J call TRBJ2-5; 7 bases agree with TRBD2. The CDR3 is 14 residues long. Germline values: CDR1 MNHEY, CDR2 SVGEGT. The CDR3 reads CTSGEMPPRETQYF. The CDR3 DNA reads TGTACCAGCGGGGAAATGCCTCCACGAGAGACCCAGTACTTC.